The 30 T cell receptor beta chains listed next were all sequenced from one sample in a study of memory CD4+ T cells and cytomegalovirus serostatus. Single viable CD3+CD4+CD8-CD45RO+ cells were sorted as the memory CD4+ T cells. Method: immunoSEQ multiplex PCR; TCRdb's copy keeps in-frame clones and lacks some. This sample has about 82,000 clones; 65% to 85% occur once, and the top ten carry around 0.77%. The specimen sequenced was memory CD4+ T cells from blood. Receptors were obtained from an adult in good health and CMV-seronegative.

The rearrangement links TRBV5-1 to TRBJ1-1, with 7 bases aligning to TRBD1. CDR3 length equals 14 residues. Germline assignment: CDR1 SGHRS and CDR2 YFSETQ. V was clipped by 4 bases and J by 1 base; unmatched bases: 4. CDR3 residues: CASSLDRENTEAFF. CDR3 in DNA: TGCGCCAGCAGCCTTGACAGGGAGAACACTGAAGCTTTCTTT.

The rearrangement uses TRBV30 and TRBJ2-7; no reliable D call. Germline V gives CDR1 GTSNPN, CDR2 SVGIG (reference sequence). CDR3 length equals 13 residues. V was trimmed by 0 bases and J by 3 bases, leaving 9 bases between them. CDR3 bases: TGTGCCTGGAGTGTAGAGCAAATCTACGAGCAGTACTTC. Translation gives CAWSVEQIYEQYF.

The chain is built from TRBV7-2 and TRBJ1-1; TRBD1 matches 10 bases. Unmatched junction bases numbered 0, after V lost 4 bases and J lost 4 bases. Germline CDR1 is SGHTA and CDR2 is FQGNSA. The CDR3 runs to 13 residues. CDR3 nucleotides: TGTGCCAGCAGCTGGACAGGGGGCACTGAAGCTTTCTTT. This gives the protein CASSWTGGTEAFF.

The V gene is TRBV5-1, the J gene TRBJ1-2; 8 bases line up with TRBD1. Germline lookup yields CDR1 SGHRS and CDR2 YFSETQ. The CDR3 is 13 amino acids. Unmatched junction bases numbered 0, after V lost 3 bases and J lost 2 bases. DNA of the CDR3: TGCGCCAGCAGCTGGGACAGGAACTATGGCTACACCTTC. It codes for CASSWDRNYGYTF.

J is TRBJ1-2 and V is TRBV6-6; 10 nucleotides align to TRBD1. Germline CDR1 and CDR2: MNHNY and SVGAGI (reference sequence). The CDR3 length is 12 residues. V shed 6 bases, J shed 7 bases, and the junction held 2 bases outside the gene matches. The CDR3 reads CASRGTGAGYTF. CDR3 DNA sequence: TGTGCCAGCAGGGGGACAGGGGCTGGCTACACCTTC.

This clone was observed a handful of times. The chain joins TRBV6-5 to TRBJ2-7, with D perhaps matching TRBD1 or TRBD2 (6 bases each). In germline, CDR1 is MNHEY, CDR2 SVGAGI. Trimming removed 5 bases from V and 6 bases from J, with 17 bases in between. The CDR3 extends over 14 amino acids. The CDR3 DNA follows: TGTGCCAGCAGTGCCCCTGATGGAGGGGGCGAGCAGTACTTC. Its translation: CASSAPDGGGEQYF.

This chain links TRBV29-1 with TRBJ1-1, with D hard to call. Germline lookup yields CDR1 SQVTM and CDR2 ANQGSEA. The CDR3 has 13 amino acids. V gave up 3 bases and J gave up 5 bases, with 13 bases separating them. Here the CDR3 DNA reads TGCAGCGTTGACGTTGGTGGTGGAACTGAAGCTTTCTTT. Protein: CSVDVGGGTEAFF.

The chain employs TRBV4-2 and TRBJ1-5; tentatively, D is TRBD1 (5 bases). Looked up from germline, CDR1 is LGHNA and CDR2 is YNFKEQ. CDR3 length: 13 residues. V lost 4 bases, J lost 7 bases, and 11 bases lay in between. Here the CDR3 reads CASSPGTGQPQHF. DNA of the CDR3: TGTGCCAGCAGCCCCGGGACCGGACAGCCCCAGCATTTT.

The chain has TRBV5-1 and TRBJ2-2; the match to TRBD2 covers 9 bases. Trimming took 0 bases from V and 6 from J; bases not matched to a gene: 0. There are 14 residues in the CDR3. From germline, CDR1 is SGHRS and CDR2 YFSETQ. This CDR3 reads CASSLGLAAGELFF. CDR3 DNA sequence: TGCGCCAGCAGCTTGGGACTAGCGGCCGGGGAGCTGTTTTTT.

The J gene is TRBJ1-1, the V gene TRBV29-1; D unclear. CDR1 and CDR2 (germline): SQVTM, ANQGSEA. V was pared by 1 base and J by 0 bases, with 6 bases between. The CDR3 sequence is 13 residues long. CDR3 loop: CSVEGQLNTEAFF. CDR3 nucleotides: TGCAGCGTTGAAGGTCAGTTGAACACTGAAGCTTTCTTT. The variable domain in full, completed from reference TRBV29-1 and TRBJ1-1, reads SAVISQKPSRDICQRGTSLTIQCQVDSQVTMMFWYRQQPGQSLTLIATANQGSEATYESGFVIDKFPISRPNLTFSTLTVSNMSPEDSSIYLCSVEGQLNTEAFFGQGTRLTVV.

V gene TRBV6-6 combines with J gene TRBJ1-6; perhaps TRBD1 as D (5 bases). CDR3 length: 12 amino acids. Germline values: CDR1 MNHNY, CDR2 SVGAGI (reference sequence). Between the trimmed V and J ends, which lost 6 bases and 9 bases, there was a span of 9 bases. The CDR3 here is CASSQGLSPLHF. CDR3 coding DNA: TGTGCCAGCAGCCAGGGACTTTCACCCCTCCACTTT.

The chain couples TRBV5-4 to TRBJ2-3, with D unresolved. Trimming took off 0 bases at V and 2 bases at J, with 10 bases between the two ends. The CDR3 loop spans 15 amino acids. CDR1 is SGHNT and CDR2 is YYREEE in the germline V gene (reference sequence). Here the CDR3 DNA reads TGTGCCAGCAGCTTGGAGGATCGATACACAGATACGCAGTATTTT. Amino acids: CASSLEDRYTDTQYF. Using reference TRBV5-4 and TRBJ2-3 for the parts outside the CDR3, the full variable domain is ETGVTQSPTHLIKTRGQQVTLRCSSQSGHNTVSWYQQALGQGPQFIFQYYREEENGRGNFPPRFSGLQFPNYSSELNVNALELDDSALYLCASSLEDRYTDTQYFGPGTRLTVL.

The chain carries TRBV5-4 and TRBJ2-4; no clear D gene. V was cut by 4 bases and J by 6 bases, with 11 bases left in between. Germline values: CDR1 SGHNT, CDR2 YYREEE (reference sequence). CDR3 length: 13 residues. The CDR3 DNA is TGTGCCAGCAGCCAATTGGACGGAAACATTCAGTACTTC. Its protein is CASSQLDGNIQYF.

The chain recombines TRBV5-1 with TRBJ1-6; 7 bases align to TRBD1. CDR3 length equals 14 residues. The V gene's germline CDR1 is SGHRS and CDR2 YFSETQ. J lost 10 bases, V lost 4 bases, and 8 bases had no gene match. CDR3 residues: CASSLGTVQSPLHF. Here the CDR3 DNA reads TGCGCCAGCAGCCTAGGGACAGTACAGTCACCCCTCCACTTT.

This clone was detected ten times or more. The gene calls are TRBV2 and TRBJ2-7; the D gene is possibly TRBD1 (5 bases). Germline V gives CDR1 SNHLY, CDR2 FYNNEI. CDR3 length: 12 amino acids. The CDR3 here is CAGAGRTYEQYF. The CDR3, as DNA: TGTGCTGGGGCAGGGCGAACCTACGAGCAGTACTTC.

The J gene is TRBJ2-5, the V gene TRBV12-5; 15 bases map to TRBD2. CDR1 is LGHNT and CDR2 is FRNRAP in the germline V gene. The CDR3 has 16 amino acids. With 4 bases clipped from V and 2 bases from J, the junction kept 2 bases outside the gene matches. CDR3 in amino acids: CASGSGTSGGQETQYF. CDR3 DNA sequence: TGTGCTAGTGGTTCTGGGACTAGCGGGGGGCAAGAGACCCAGTACTTC.

The chain recombines TRBV14 with TRBJ1-2; TRBD1 matches 7 bases. From germline, CDR1 is SGHDN and CDR2 FVKESK. The CDR3 loop spans 17 amino acids. V shed 3 bases and J 2 bases; nucleotides not matched to a gene: 12. The CDR3 loop reads CASSQALTGTLNYGYTF. CDR3 bases: TGTGCCAGCAGCCAGGCCTTGACAGGGACGCTGAACTATGGCTACACCTTC.

The rearrangement links TRBV5-5 to TRBJ1-4; D may be TRBD1 (5 bases). The CDR3 spans 15 residues. V was pared by 0 bases and J by 14 bases, with 20 bases between. Germline lookup yields CDR1 SGHKS and CDR2 YYEKEE (reference sequence). DNA of the CDR3: TGTGCCAGCAGCTTGGTGAGCTCGACAGACGGGGGGCTGTTTTTT. Translating gives CASSLVSSTDGGLFF.

The chain is built from TRBV10-3 and TRBJ1-3; the D gene is possibly TRBD1 (6 bases). Germline CDR1 is ENHRY and CDR2 is SYGVKD. The CDR3 has 14 residues. The V and J ends lost 6 bases and 4 bases respectively, with 13 bases between them. CDR3 amino acids: CAIRFTGSGNTIYF. The CDR3, as DNA: TGTGCCATCAGGTTTACAGGGTCCGGAAACACCATATATTTT.

This clone was seen only once. The chain employs TRBV19 and TRBJ1-5, with TRBD1 matching 7 bases. The junction had 11 bases not matched to a gene; V was cut back by 4 bases and J by 2 bases. The CDR3 sequence is 17 residues long. CDR1 and CDR2 (germline): LNHDA, SQIVND (reference sequence). CDR3 sequence reads: CASSTRRQGGGNQPQHF. The CDR3 nucleotides read TGTGCCAGTAGTACCCGGCGACAGGGTGGCGGCAATCAGCCCCAGCATTTT.

The genes are TRBV6-1 and TRBJ1-4; tentatively, D is TRBD1 (5 bases). Germline V CDR1 and CDR2: MNHNS, SASEGT. Trimming shortened V by 3 bases and J by 0 bases, and 8 bases separated the two germline ends. CDR3 length equals 15 residues. CDR3 sequence: CASSERGATNEKLFF. The CDR3 nucleotides are TGTGCCAGCAGTGAGCGGGGGGCAACTAATGAAAAACTGTTTTTT.

The chain joins TRBV2 to TRBJ2-3, with TRBD2 matching 8 bases. The CDR3 is 15 amino acids. Germline V CDR1 and CDR2: SNHLY, FYNNEI. J was trimmed by 2 bases and V by 6 bases; bases with no gene match: 7. The CDR3 nucleotides are TGTGCCAGCAGCCCTCGGGGGGGCGACACAGATACGCAGTATTTT. Its translation: CASSPRGGDTDTQYF.

The chain has TRBV27 and TRBJ2-2; TRBD1 agrees at 7 bases. Germline lookup yields CDR1 MNHEY and CDR2 SMNVEV (reference sequence). The V segment lost 7 bases and the J segment 8 bases; nucleotides outside the gene matches: 4. The CDR3 spans 12 residues. The CDR3 here is CASTDRVGELFF. CDR3 coding DNA: TGTGCCAGCACCGACAGGGTTGGGGAGCTGTTTTTT.

The V and J genes are TRBV6-1 and TRBJ2-2, with TRBD1 matching over 9 bases. CDR1 is MNHNS and CDR2 is SASEGT in the germline V gene. The CDR3 is 15 residues long. Trimming cost V 8 bases and J 1 base; bases outside gene matches: 5. Written as DNA, the CDR3 is TGTGCCAGCGGAAGACAGGGGGGGAACACCGGGGAGCTGTTTTTT. This codes for CASGRQGGNTGELFF.

The rearrangement links TRBV28 to TRBJ1-4; D gene ambiguous. Per the germline V gene, CDR1 is MDHEN and CDR2 is SYDVKM. With 7 bases removed from V and 1 base from J, the gap between germline ends came to 10 bases. The CDR3 contains 14 residues. DNA of the CDR3: TGTGCCAGCATACGAGGAGGAACTAATGAAAAACTGTTTTTT. This gives the protein CASIRGGTNEKLFF.

A single count supports this clone. The rearrangement uses TRBV19 and TRBJ1-2; D is undetermined. Germline loops: CDR1 LNHDA, CDR2 SQIVND (reference sequence). The CDR3 consists of 14 residues. V lost 1 base and J 0 bases, leaving 6 bases between the germline ends. The CDR3 coding sequence is TGTGCCAGTAGTATAGGGAGAACTAACTATGGCTACACCTTC. Amino acids: CASSIGRTNYGYTF.

This sequence joins TRBV5-1 and TRBJ1-1, with D tentatively TRBD1 (6 bases). Trimming pared 4 bases from V and 4 bases from J, leaving 14 bases between. Per the germline V gene, CDR1 is SGHRS and CDR2 is YFSETQ. There are 14 residues in the CDR3. The CDR3 sequence is CASSGWGAGTEAFF. In DNA form, the CDR3 reads TGCGCCAGCAGCGGTTGGGGGGCGGGCACTGAAGCTTTCTTT.

V usage is TRBV4-2 and J usage is TRBJ1-4; 9 nucleotides agree with TRBD1. Looked up from germline, CDR1 is LGHNA and CDR2 is YNFKEQ. This CDR3 is built from 15 residues. The V and J ends lost 4 bases and 6 bases, in that order; junction bases with no gene match: 6. CDR3 coding DNA: TGTGCCAGCAGCCCTCTCCGGGACAGGGATGAAAAACTGTTTTTT. Its protein is CASSPLRDRDEKLFF.

The CDR3 region has the DNA TGTGCCAGCAGCTTAGCGGGGACAGGGTTGGGAAAACTGTTTTTT. This codes for CASSLAGTGLGKLFF. The chain joins TRBV7-8 to TRBJ1-4, with TRBD1 identical over 9 bases. The V gene end was trimmed by 0 bases and the J gene end by 10 bases; junction bases not matched to a gene: 6. CDR1 is SGHVS, CDR2 FQNEAQ, per germline. The CDR3 loop spans 15 amino acids. Full variable domain (rest looked up from reference TRBV7-8 and TRBJ1-4): GAGVSQSPRYKVAKRGQDVALRCDPISGHVSLFWYQQALGQGPEFLTYFQNEAQLDKSGLPSDRFFAERPEGSVSTLKIQRTQQEDSAVYLCASSLAGTGLGKLFFGSGTQLSVL.

The chain recombines TRBV5-1 with TRBJ1-5; possibly TRBD1 for D (5 bases). Germline CDR1 and CDR2: SGHRS and YFSETQ. The CDR3 totals 14 residues. The V end was cut by 4 bases, the J end by 2 bases, with 10 bases between. The CDR3 loop is CASSRDFRNQPQHF. CDR3 nucleotides: TGCGCCAGCAGCCGGGACTTCCGCAATCAGCCCCAGCATTTT.